Listed below are T cell receptor beta chains from one sample, sequenced in a study of OX40 agonist ivuxolimab in advanced cancers. Using immunoSEQ multiplex PCR, the repertoire was profiled, and TCRdb retains in-frame clones only, with some absent. This sample has fewer than 140,000 clones, with approximately 90% found just once. The specimen was CD4+ or CD8+ T cells sorted from blood, collected in a trial of the OX40 agonist ivuxolimab. The receptor source for this set is an adult with an advanced solid tumor such as melanoma, head and neck, liver or kidney cancer. Both conserved end residues are part of each CDR3. D genes are given only for firm matches. For some rows the clone size is stated as once, few or many, or as a class when expanded; others skip it.

cdr3_nt,cdr3_aa,v_call,d_call,clone_size,j_call
TGTGCCAGCAGCTTAGCAGCCCAGGGCGAGCAGTACTTC,CASSLAAQGEQYF,TRBV7-8,-,-,TRBJ2-7
TGTGCCAGCTCAGCCCCCCTGGGGTCCAACACTGAAGCTTTCTTT,CASSAPLGSNTEAFF,TRBV18,-,-,TRBJ1-1
TGTGCCAGCACCTTGGACAGGGCGAACACTGAAGCTTTCTTT,CASTLDRANTEAFF,TRBV7-2,TRBD1,-,TRBJ1-1
TGTGCCAGCACCATGCGGACTATTAATAACTATGGCTACACCTTC,CASTMRTINNYGYTF,TRBV5-6,-,-,TRBJ1-2
TGTGCCAGCAGCTCCTCCAGACTAGCCTCTTGGTACGAGCAGTACTTC,CASSSSRLASWYEQYF,TRBV7-2,TRBD2,once,TRBJ2-7
TGTGCCAGCTCCTTAGTGTCCTACGAGCAGTACTTC,CASSLVSYEQYF,TRBV6-1,-,-,TRBJ2-7
TGTGCCAGCAGGGTCAGGGGGCTTGGAACAGCCTATGGCTACACCTTC,CASRVRGLGTAYGYTF,TRBV28,TRBD1,-,TRBJ1-2
TGTGCCAGCAGTAGAACAGGGTACGGAAACACCATATATTTT,CASSRTGYGNTIYF,TRBV6-5,-,-,TRBJ1-3
TGTGCCAGTACCAACAGCGTGGGGCAAGAGACCCAGTACTTC,CASTNSVGQETQYF,TRBV19,-,-,TRBJ2-5
TGTGCCAGCAGTGGGCAGGGGGCGGTCGGGCAGCCCCAGCATTTT,CASSGQGAVGQPQHF,TRBV6-1,TRBD1,-,TRBJ1-5
TGTGCCAGCTCACCACCGGGTGCTAGCGGGCGCACAGATACGCAGTATTTT,CASSPPGASGRTDTQYF,TRBV18,TRBD2,-,TRBJ2-3
TGTGCCAGCAGCTTAGCGGGGGCTCCCACTGAAGCTTTCTTT,CASSLAGAPTEAFF,TRBV7-2,-,-,TRBJ1-1
TGTGCCAGTGGGGAGGTAGGGACGGACATTCAGTACTTC,CASGEVGTDIQYF,TRBV28,-,-,TRBJ2-4
TGTGCCAGCAGCTCGGACAGCTATGGCTACATCTTC,CASSSDSYGYIF,TRBV28,-,-,TRBJ1-2
TGTGCCAGCTCACCAGACAGGTCAGGGAAGAAGCAGTTCTTC,CASSPDRSGKKQFF,TRBV18,-,once,TRBJ2-1
TGTGCCAGCAGTTACGGCAGGGAAGCGGGAAAACTGTTTTTT,CASSYGREAGKLFF,TRBV6-5,-,-,TRBJ1-4
TGTGCCAGCAGCTTTCTCAGGGGGAATGAGCAGTTCTTC,CASSFLRGNEQFF,TRBV7-2,TRBD1,-,TRBJ2-1
TGTGCCAGCACCATCGGGGGGTCCCTCGGGAGTGATATAGATACGCAGTATTTT,CASTIGGSLGSDIDTQYF,TRBV28,TRBD2,-,TRBJ2-3
TGTGCCAGCAGTAGGGACAGGGGAAGCACTAATGAAAAACTGCTTTTT,CASSRDRGSTNEKLLF,TRBV2,TRBD1,-,TRBJ1-4
TGTGCCAGCTGTGGCTACAGGGGGAACACTGAAGCTTTCTTT,CASCGYRGNTEAFF,TRBV2,TRBD1,few,TRBJ1-1
TGTGCCAGCAGCTTGGGCCCCTCCTTCTCTGGAAACACCATATATTTT,CASSLGPSFSGNTIYF,TRBV7-2,-,-,TRBJ1-3
TGCGCCAGCAGTGAGCCTATGGGGTCCTATAATTCACCCCTCCACTTT,CASSEPMGSYNSPLHF,TRBV10-1,-,-,TRBJ1-6
TGTGCCAGCAGCTTAGAGGGCGGAAAACTGTTTTTT,CASSLEGGKLFF,TRBV7-2,-,-,TRBJ1-4
TGCAGCGTTGAAGCAGGGAACCCCCCAGAGACCCAGTACTTC,CSVEAGNPPETQYF,TRBV29-1,-,-,TRBJ2-5
TGTGCCAGCAGCTTGGGCGGACAGTCCAATCAGCCCCAGCATTTT,CASSLGGQSNQPQHF,TRBV5-4,-,-,TRBJ1-5
TGTGCCAGCAGTTACTCTCGAGGGTATAATGAAAAACTGTTTTTT,CASSYSRGYNEKLFF,TRBV6-5,-,once,TRBJ1-4
TGTGCCAGCAGCTTAGGACCAGGGGCTGGAAACACCATATATTTT,CASSLGPGAGNTIYF,TRBV11-3,-,-,TRBJ1-3
TGCAGCGTCCTCGGACAGGCCTACGAGCAGTACTTC,CSVLGQAYEQYF,TRBV29-1,TRBD1,-,TRBJ2-7